This T cell receptor (beta chain) appears in the sequencing data of a study of T cells in Graves' hyperthyroidism and ophthalmopathy. Study-wide findings and caveats: Researchers found most expanded thyroid clonotypes above 0.001 in blood as well.

Amplified regions were TCR beta CDR3 sequences from RNA transcripts. The TCR CDR3 was amplified in a first-round RT-PCR using the HTBI primer set. MiXCR was run by TCRdb on the multiplex PCR reads, yielding one entry per CDR3 protein. This table holds about 400,000 distinct CDR3 sequences, roughly 15% found once. This CDR3 has 14 amino acids. V lost 7 bases, J lost 2 bases, and 7 bases stayed unmatched. Germline values: CDR1 SNHLY, CDR2 FYNNEI. There are many counts of this clonotype. Its specificity is not known. V is TRBV2 and J is TRBJ2-5, with TRBD1 matching over 7 bases. The source is a woman aged 55-69 years with Graves' ophthalmopathy. Sequencing was done on a sample of blood. The CDR3 coding sequence is TGTGCCAGCACCTCCGACAGGGAACAAGAGACCCAGTACTTC. Its protein is CASTSDREQETQYF.